The clone carrying this TCR beta chain was seen ten or more times. Its antigen is not known. The CDR3 has 16 residues. Germline V gives CDR1 SEHNR, CDR2 FQNEAQ (reference sequence). J was trimmed by 1 base and V by 4 bases; bases with no gene match: 10. As it was prepared, the TCRbeta library received unique molecular identifiers. TCRdb fed the PCR reads into MiXCR, producing one record per CDR3 protein. Of approximately 79,000 distinct CDR3 sequences in the sample, approximately 18% were seen once. The sample originates from a study of T-cell reconstitution after alpha-beta-depleted transplantation in children. Study-wide findings and caveats: About two months after transplant, alpha-beta T cells reportedly came from several hundred expanded graft clones. Some patients' high day-60 TCRbeta diversity was traced to surviving recipient T cells and thymic progenitors. After one year, T-cell counts and TCRbeta diversity mostly came from new T cells.

The sequenced sample was PBMCs, mostly from graft donor cells, obtained 360 days after TCRalphabeta/CD19-depleted stem cell transplant. V is TRBV7-9 and J is TRBJ2-7, with TRBD2 matching 7 bases. The source is a male patient aged 2 to 10 who had a stem cell transplant for acute lymphoblastic leukemia, so the T cells may come from the graft donor. The CDR3 loop reads CASSSPLNGRSYEQYF. Written as DNA, the CDR3 is TGTGCCAGCAGCTCCCCCCTAAACGGGAGGTCCTACGAGCAGTACTTC.